Below are 24 T cell receptor beta chains sequenced from a single sample in a study of T cell responses to AZD1222 COVID-19 vaccine. Only in-frame clones appear in the TCRdb table, and some are missing; sequencing was by immunoSEQ multiplex PCR. This table holds some 150,000 clones. Sequenced sample: peripheral blood. The receptors were gathered from an adult in good health.

The J gene is TRBJ1-1, the V gene TRBV29-1; 11 bases are a match to TRBD1. The J segment lost 4 bases and the V segment lost 4 bases, leaving 5 bases of the junction unmatched. Germline assignment: CDR1 SQVTM and CDR2 ANQGSEA. The CDR3 length is 14 residues. This chain's CDR3 is CSVARGTGGTEAFF. CDR3 sequence (DNA): TGCAGCGTTGCCCGCGGGACAGGGGGCACTGAAGCTTTCTTT.

V usage is TRBV7-2 and J usage is TRBJ1-1, with D tentatively TRBD1 (5 bases). The CDR3 has 13 residues. Germline CDR1 reads SGHTA; CDR2 reads FQGNSA. V gave up 3 bases and J gave up 4 bases, with 9 bases separating them. DNA of the CDR3: TGTGCCAGCAGCTTTCAGGGTAGCACTGAAGCTTTCTTT. Its protein is CASSFQGSTEAFF.

The chain is built from TRBV3-1 (or the pseudogene TRBV3-2) and TRBJ1-1; possible D gene TRBD1, 6 bases. From germline, CDR1 is LGHDT and CDR2 YNNKEL (reference sequence). V gave up 3 bases and J gave up 1 base, with 12 bases separating them. The CDR3 extends over 15 amino acids. The CDR3 loop reads CASSQLGAGNTEAFF. CDR3 DNA sequence: TGTGCCAGCAGCCAGTTGGGGGCAGGGAACACTGAAGCTTTCTTT.

This chain links TRBV4-3 with TRBJ2-2; D call uncertain. Trimming removed 2 bases from V and 1 base from J, with 5 bases in between. Germline CDR1 reads LGHNA; CDR2 reads YSLEER. The length of the CDR3 is 14 residues. The CDR3 DNA follows: TGCGCCAGCAGCCAAAGCCGGAACACCGGGGAGCTGTTTTTT. This sequence encodes CASSQSRNTGELFF.

The chain carries TRBV10-3 and TRBJ1-1; D is possibly TRBD1 (6 bases). CDR3 length: 14 amino acids. V shed 5 bases and J shed 6 bases, with 16 bases lying between them. Germline values: CDR1 ENHRY, CDR2 SYGVKD. CDR3 protein: CAISPQGESSEAFF. As DNA, the CDR3 is TGTGCCATCAGTCCACAGGGCGAGAGCTCTGAAGCTTTCTTT.

The CDR3 coding sequence is TGTGCCAGTAGTACGGGGGGAACAGGGGACATGAACACTGAAGCTTTCTTT. It yields the protein CASSTGGTGDMNTEAFF. This sequence joins TRBV19 and TRBJ1-1, with 7 bases matching TRBD1. The V gene's germline CDR1 is LNHDA and CDR2 SQIVND (reference sequence). J gave up 0 bases and V 4 bases, and 11 bases lay outside the gene matches. The CDR3 runs to 17 residues.

The chain joins TRBV3-1 (or the pseudogene TRBV3-2) to TRBJ2-7; D is tentatively TRBD1 or TRBD2 (6 bases each). CDR3 size: 18 residues. Germline values: CDR1 LGHDT, CDR2 YNNKEL (reference sequence). The V and J ends lost 0 bases and 0 bases respectively, with 18 bases between them. This chain's CDR3 is CASSQDWGAGRGSYEQYF. The CDR3 coding sequence is TGTGCCAGCAGCCAAGATTGGGGGGCCGGCAGGGGCTCCTACGAGCAGTACTTC.

The rearrangement links TRBV7-7 to TRBJ2-1; D is unresolved. In germline, CDR1 is SSHAT, CDR2 FNYEAQ (reference sequence). The CDR3 sequence is 16 residues long. The V gene lost 1 base and the J gene lost 0 bases, with 10 bases spanning the gap. The CDR3 sequence: CASSLGAGTSYNEQFF. The DNA of the CDR3 is TGTGCCAGCAGCTTAGGGGCAGGAACCTCCTACAATGAGCAGTTCTTC.

V and J are TRBV6-5 and TRBJ1-5; unclear D gene. This CDR3 region has 11 residues. In germline, CDR1 is MNHEY, CDR2 SVGAGI. Trimming removed 6 bases at V and 10 bases at J, with 10 bases between. CDR3 DNA: TGTGCCAGCAGCTCATACCTACCCCAGCATTTT. Its translation is CASSSYLPQHF.

V gene TRBV7-8 combines with J gene TRBJ1-3; D gene unclear. Trimming took off 0 bases at V and 0 bases at J, with 12 bases between the two ends. The CDR3 is made up of 17 amino acids. CDR1 SGHVS and CDR2 FQNEAQ come from the germline V gene. CDR3 in DNA: TGTGCCAGCAGCTTAGCCCTAGGAGGGTACTCTGGAAACACCATATATTTT. Translating gives CASSLALGGYSGNTIYF.

The gene calls are TRBV27 and TRBJ2-5; 9 bases are shared with TRBD1. After removal of 4 bases from V and 1 base from J, the junction contained 16 bases not matched to a gene. This CDR3 is 19 amino acids long. Looked up from germline, CDR1 is MNHEY and CDR2 is SMNVEV (reference sequence). The CDR3: CASSSGRTGDLLFQETQYF. CDR3 DNA: TGTGCCAGCAGTTCGGGGAGGACAGGGGACCTACTTTTCCAAGAGACCCAGTACTTC.

The chain recombines TRBV5-4 with TRBJ2-3; a possible D gene is TRBD1 (7 bases). The V end lost 5 bases, the J end lost 2 bases, and 12 bases lay between the germline ends. Germline V CDR1 and CDR2: SGHNT, YYREEE (reference sequence). The length of the CDR3 is 14 residues. The CDR3: CASREGTATDTQYF. CDR3 bases: TGTGCCAGCAGGGAGGGGACAGCCACAGATACGCAGTATTTT.

This chain connects TRBV11-2 to TRBJ1-6; 7 bases are a match to TRBD1. The V segment lost 2 bases and the J segment 5 bases; nucleotides outside the gene matches: 6. This CDR3 comprises 16 residues. Germline-derived CDR1 and CDR2 are SGHAT and FQNNGV. CDR3 sequence: CASSLSTTGNNSPLHF. The CDR3 region has the DNA TGTGCCAGCAGCTTATCCACGACAGGGAATAATTCACCCCTCCACTTT.

The chain carries TRBV6-5 and TRBJ1-2; 7 nucleotides agree with TRBD1. The V and J ends lost 4 bases and 0 bases, in that order; junction bases with no gene match: 2. The CDR3 length is 14 residues. Germline assignment: CDR1 MNHEY and CDR2 SVGAGI. CDR3: CASSWDRTNYGYTF. CDR3 in DNA: TGTGCCAGCAGTTGGGACAGAACTAACTATGGCTACACCTTC.

The chain carries TRBV28 and TRBJ2-3; 8 positions agree with TRBD1. Germline CDR1 and CDR2: MDHEN and SYDVKM. The CDR3 has 14 residues. Germline trimming cut 4 bases from V and 5 bases from J; bases unmatched to any gene: 5. The CDR3 bases are TGTGCCAGCAGTTCCTCACAGGGGGGAGATACGCAGTATTTT. Its protein is CASSSSQGGDTQYF.

The V gene is TRBV18, the J gene TRBJ1-6; weak D call: TRBD1 (6 bases). From germline, CDR1 is KGHSH and CDR2 LQKENI. The CDR3 is made up of 15 amino acids. The V gene lost 6 bases and the J gene lost 0 bases, with 9 bases spanning the gap. CDR3 sequence (DNA): TGTGCCAGCTCTACGACAGGCTCCTATAATTCACCCCTCCACTTT. As protein: CASSTTGSYNSPLHF.

J is TRBJ2-7 and V is TRBV6-6; D perhaps matches TRBD2 (7 bases). The CDR3 spans 14 residues. The germline gives CDR1 MNHNY, CDR2 SVGAGI (reference sequence). Trimming stripped 2 bases from V and 3 bases from J, with 11 bases between. CDR3 nucleotide sequence: TGTGCCAGCAGTTACCCAGGGGAGGGCTACGAGCAGTACTTC. As protein: CASSYPGEGYEQYF.

The genes are TRBV4-3 and TRBJ2-1; D not certain. Germline values: CDR1 LGHNA, CDR2 YSLEER. Trimming removed 0 bases at V and 6 bases at J, with 3 bases between. This CDR3 has 12 amino acids. The CDR3 loop is CASSQDRNEQFF. CDR3 bases: TGCGCCAGCAGCCAAGATCGCAATGAGCAGTTCTTC.

The chain combines TRBV6-2 or TRBV6-3 with TRBJ2-3; D unresolved. The CDR3 is 12 amino acids. From germline, CDR1 is MNHEY and CDR2 SVGEGT. V lost 6 bases to trimming and J lost 5 bases, with 9 bases between them. The CDR3 reads CASSTDIDTQYF. The CDR3 DNA reads as TGTGCCAGCAGCACTGACATAGATACGCAGTATTTT.

The chain employs TRBV7-9 and TRBJ1-1; D is perhaps TRBD1 (5 bases). CDR1 and CDR2 (germline): SEHNR, FQNEAQ (reference sequence). The CDR3 has 12 residues. V was pared by 3 bases and J by 5 bases, with 7 bases between. The chain's CDR3 is CASSLGETEAFF. The CDR3 nucleotides read TGTGCCAGCAGCTTGGGGGAGACTGAAGCTTTCTTT.

This rearrangement joins TRBV4-2 to TRBJ1-1; TRBD1 agrees at 10 bases. The V gene end was trimmed by 4 bases and the J gene end by 3 bases; junction bases not matched to a gene: 11. Germline CDR1 is LGHNA and CDR2 is YNFKEQ. The CDR3 consists of 17 residues. CDR3 in DNA: TGTGCCAGCAGCCTACACCGACAGGGGGCGATGGACACTGAAGCTTTCTTT. Translated, it gives CASSLHRQGAMDTEAFF.

The rearrangement uses TRBV7-2 and TRBJ1-5, with D tentatively TRBD1 (5 bases). The V gene's germline CDR1 is SGHTA and CDR2 FQGNSA. The V gene lost 5 bases and the J gene lost 5 bases, with 13 bases spanning the gap. This CDR3 has 14 amino acids. The CDR3 DNA sequence: TGTGCCAGCAGCCAGGGCGGTTTGGATCAGCCCCAGCATTTT. As protein: CASSQGGLDQPQHF. The variable domain in full, completed from reference TRBV7-2 and TRBJ1-5, reads GAGVSQSPSNKVTEKGKDVELRCDPISGHTALYWYRQSLGQGLEFLIYFQGNSAPDKSGLPSDRFSAERTGGSVSTLTIQRTQQEDSAVYLCASSQGGLDQPQHFGDGTRLSIL.

The chain employs TRBV5-1 and TRBJ1-2; TRBD1 agrees at 12 bases. CDR1 and CDR2 (germline): SGHRS, YFSETQ. The V gene end was trimmed by 0 bases and the J gene end by 6 bases; junction bases not matched to a gene: 3. The CDR3 is made up of 15 amino acids. The CDR3 DNA reads TGCGCCAGCAGCTTGGAGGGACAGGGGGCCAATGGCTACACCTTC. This translates into CASSLEGQGANGYTF.

The chain is built from TRBV19 and TRBJ1-6; 8 bases fit TRBD1. CDR1 and CDR2 (germline): LNHDA, SQIVND (reference sequence). The length of the CDR3 is 16 residues. The J segment lost 0 bases and the V segment lost 4 bases, leaving 2 bases of the junction unmatched. This CDR3 reads CASSNQGASYNSPLHF. The CDR3 region has the DNA TGTGCCAGTAGTAACCAGGGGGCCTCCTATAATTCACCCCTCCACTTT.